These 28 T cell receptor beta chains were all obtained from the same sample, sequenced in a study of T cell responses to AZD1222 COVID-19 vaccine. The protocol was immunoSEQ multiplex PCR, while the TCRdb copy is restricted to in-frame clones and leaves out a portion. Here the sample spans about 150,000 clones, approximately 90% being singletons. The source material was peripheral blood, sampled 28 days after the second AZD1222 dose. The receptors were sampled from an adult who received the AZD1222 COVID-19 vaccine.

The chain uses TRBV5-1 and TRBJ1-3; D call uncertain. There are 16 residues in the CDR3. The V gene's germline CDR1 is SGHRS and CDR2 YFSETQ. The V and J ends lost 3 bases and 3 bases respectively, with 16 bases between them. The CDR3 DNA is TGCGCCAGCAGCTCCCAAGCCCAGGCCGATGGAAACACCATATATTTT. Amino acid sequence: CASSSQAQADGNTIYF.

The table lists this clone with a count of one. The V gene is TRBV2, the J gene TRBJ1-1, with 7 bases that match TRBD1. Germline V gives CDR1 SNHLY, CDR2 FYNNEI. This CDR3 contains 13 residues. The V and J ends lost 7 bases and 2 bases, in that order; junction bases with no gene match: 4. CDR3 DNA sequence: TGTGCCAGCACCGGACAGGTAAACACTGAAGCTTTCTTT. Amino acids: CASTGQVNTEAFF.

On this clone: This CDR3 fails to terminate in the conserved phenylalanine or tryptophan, so it likely reflects a read error. It is unclear where the CDR3 begins or ends on the DNA, so no DNA is shown, and the CDR3 is as TCRdb lists it. The V and J genes are TRBV19 and TRBJ2-7; the table calls TRBD1, which could not be checked here. CDR1 and CDR2 from the germline V gene are LNHDA and SQIVND (reference sequence). The CDR3 spans 13 amino acids, including both terminal residues. CDR3 loop: CASRGQGGSSEHY.

V and J are TRBV7-9 and TRBJ1-1; TRBD1 agrees at 7 bases. CDR3 size: 17 residues. Germline lookup yields CDR1 SEHNR and CDR2 FQNEAQ (reference sequence). V dropped 5 bases and J dropped 1; count of bases not matched to a gene: 13. CDR3 nucleotides: TGTGCCAGCAGCCATCCCCGGGACAGCCCACCGAACACTGAAGCTTTCTTT. Translated: CASSHPRDSPPNTEAFF.

The J gene is TRBJ1-5, the V gene TRBV5-1; perhaps TRBD1 as D (5 bases). This CDR3 has 17 amino acids. Per the germline V gene, CDR1 is SGHRS and CDR2 is YFSETQ. Trimming left V 5 bases short and J 3 bases short, with 21 bases between. CDR3 residues: CASSPFPGRGDNQPQHF. CDR3 nucleotide sequence: TGCGCCAGCAGTCCCTTCCCGGGACGAGGGGACAATCAGCCCCAGCATTTT.

The table lists this clone with a count of one. The chain couples TRBV10-1 to TRBJ2-1; 8 bases map to TRBD1. The J segment lost 3 bases and the V segment lost 5 bases, leaving 9 bases of the junction unmatched. The CDR3 totals 16 residues. Per the germline V gene, CDR1 is WNHNN and CDR2 is SYGVQD (reference sequence). The CDR3 loop reads CASSLSAGQDYNEQFF. The CDR3 coding sequence is TGCGCCAGCAGTCTTTCGGCGGGACAGGACTACAATGAGCAGTTCTTC.

The CDR3 DNA is TGTGCCAGCAGCTTAGTACAGGGGCAAGATACGCAGTATTTT. It translates to CASSLVQGQDTQYF. J is TRBJ2-3 and V is TRBV7-2; 7 bases align to TRBD1. Trimming cost V 1 base and J 5 bases; bases outside gene matches: 3. CDR3 size: 14 residues. Germline lookup yields CDR1 SGHTA and CDR2 FQGNSA.

The CDR3 loop is CASSSQLSYEQYF. For the CDR3, the DNA is TGTGCCAGCTCATCTCAATTGTCCTACGAGCAGTACTTC. This rearrangement joins TRBV18 to TRBJ2-7; unclear D gene. With 5 bases removed from V and 1 base from J, the gap between germline ends came to 9 bases. The length of the CDR3 is 13 residues. Germline V gene sequence: CDR1 KGHSH, CDR2 LQKENI.

The V call is TRBV6-5, the J call TRBJ1-1, with 7 positions matching TRBD1. V lost 2 bases and J lost 1; bases outside the gene matches: 1. The CDR3 has 14 residues. The germline gives CDR1 MNHEY, CDR2 SVGAGI. This chain's CDR3 is CASSYRQGNTEAFF. CDR3 DNA sequence: TGTGCCAGCAGTTACCGACAGGGGAACACTGAAGCTTTCTTT.

The V call is TRBV28, the J call TRBJ2-7; 8 bases fit TRBD2. There are 16 residues in the CDR3. V lost 5 bases and J lost 2; bases outside the gene matches: 11. Germline V gene lookup returns CDR1 MDHEN and CDR2 SYDVKM. Here the CDR3 reads CASSPPASGHTYEQYF. CDR3 DNA: TGTGCCAGCAGTCCTCCAGCTAGCGGGCATACCTACGAGCAGTACTTC.

A single count supports this clone. The CDR3 region has the DNA TGTGCCAGCAGCCGTACCGGGACATATGGAAACACCATATATTTT. It is translated as CASSRTGTYGNTIYF. The chain has TRBV11-1 and TRBJ1-3; D is possibly TRBD1 (6 bases). Germline CDR1 reads SGHAT; CDR2 reads FQDESV (reference sequence). With 5 bases removed from V and 3 bases from J, the gap between germline ends came to 14 bases. CDR3 size: 15 residues. Full variable domain (outside the CDR3, taken from reference TRBV11-1 and TRBJ1-3): EAEVAQSPRYKITEKSQAVAFWCDPISGHATLYWYRQILGQGPELLVQFQDESVVDDSQLPKDRFSAERLKGVDSTLKIQPAELGDSAMYLCASSRTGTYGNTIYFGEGSWLTVV.

This clone was counted once. The junction shows a germline mismatch at one end, possibly a read error. CDR3 in amino acids: CATGDSRQGPLF. DNA for the CDR3: TGTGCCACCGGGGATTCGCGACAGGGCCCTCTCTTC. This chain joins TRBV24-1 and TRBJ2-7, with TRBD1 matching 7 bases. Germline V gene lookup returns CDR1 KGHDR and CDR2 SFDVKD. The CDR3 sequence is 12 residues long.

The DNA for the CDR3 is TGTGCCAGTAGTATAGCCCTCTCCTCTAACTATGGCTACACCTTC. Its translation: CASSIALSSNYGYTF. V gene TRBV19 combines with J gene TRBJ1-2; D gene uncertain. The CDR3 has 15 residues. Trimming took 1 base from V and 0 from J, leaving 9 bases between them. Per germline, CDR1 LNHDA and CDR2 SQIVND (reference sequence). The entire variable domain, with the rest obtained from reference TRBV19 and TRBJ1-2, is as follows: DGGITQSPKYLFRKEGQNVTLSCEQNLNHDAMYWYRQDPGQGLRLIYYSQIVNDFQKGDIAEGYSVSREKKESFPLTVTSAQKNPTAFYLCASSIALSSNYGYTFGSGTRLTVV.

The V gene is TRBV5-1, the J gene TRBJ1-5; D unresolved. The CDR3 spans 15 residues. CDR1 is SGHRS and CDR2 is YFSETQ in the germline V gene. V lost 0 bases to trimming and J lost 5 bases, with 12 bases between them. CDR3 in amino acids: CASSLGDHRDQPQHF. The CDR3 DNA sequence: TGCGCCAGCAGCTTGGGGGATCACCGGGATCAGCCCCAGCATTTT.

The V gene is TRBV19, the J gene TRBJ1-5; D is unresolved. Trimming took off 5 bases at V and 1 base at J, with 12 bases between the two ends. CDR1 and CDR2 from the germline V gene are LNHDA and SQIVND (reference sequence). The CDR3 consists of 15 residues. The CDR3 region is CASSLGRLSNQPQHF. The CDR3 DNA reads as TGTGCCAGTAGTTTGGGCAGGCTCAGCAATCAGCCCCAGCATTTT.

CDR3 sequence reads: CASSATVLLDRRGTEAFF. In DNA, the CDR3 is TGTGCCAGCAGTGCTACCGTTCTCTTAGACAGGAGGGGAACTGAAGCTTTCTTT. The chain couples TRBV2 to TRBJ1-1; a weak D match, TRBD1 (6 bases). Trimming removed 4 bases from V and 5 bases from J, with 26 bases in between. The CDR3 runs 18 residues. The V gene's germline CDR1 is SNHLY and CDR2 FYNNEI. The variable domain in full, completed from reference TRBV2 and TRBJ1-1, reads EPEVTQTPSHQVTQMGQEVILRCVPISNHLYFYWYRQILGQKVEFLVSFYNNEISEKSEIFDDQFSVERPDGSNFTLKIRSTKLEDSAMYFCASSATVLLDRRGTEAFFGQGTRLTVV.

This chain links TRBV15 with TRBJ1-6; 9 bases fit TRBD1. The CDR3 runs 14 residues. Per germline, CDR1 LNHNV and CDR2 YYDKDF (reference sequence). Trimming at V came to 7 bases and at J to 7 bases, leaving 5 bases not matched to a gene. The CDR3 nucleotides are TGTGCCACCAACCCCGACAGGGGGAATTCACCCCTCCACTTT. This sequence encodes CATNPDRGNSPLHF. The full variable domain, in which reference TRBV15 and TRBJ1-6 provide the parts outside the CDR3, is DAMVIQNPRYQVTQFGKPVTLSCSQTLNHNVMYWYQQKSSQAPKLLFHYYDKDFNNEADTPDNFQSRRPNTSFCFLDIRSPGLGDTAMYLCATNPDRGNSPLHFGNGTRLTVT.

V and J are TRBV7-3 and TRBJ2-5; the D is unclear. CDR1 SGHTA and CDR2 FQGTGA come from the germline V gene. This CDR3 contains 13 residues. V was trimmed by 2 bases and J by 4 bases, leaving 8 bases between them. CDR3 bases: TGTGCCAGCAGCTTATTACTCGGAGAGACCCAGTACTTC. Translating it yields CASSLLLGETQYF.

The genes are TRBV10-3 and TRBJ2-7, with 9 bases that match TRBD2. The CDR3 is 16 residues long. The V and J ends lost 0 bases and 2 bases, in that order; junction bases with no gene match: 5. The germline CDR1 and CDR2 sequences are ENHRY and SYGVKD. CDR3 region: CAISESAGGTPYEQYF. The CDR3 DNA is TGTGCCATCAGTGAGTCGGCGGGGGGGACCCCCTACGAGCAGTACTTC.

For the CDR3, the DNA is TGTGCCAGCAGCTTTTTAAGTCGGACCTACGAGCAGTACTTC. Translated: CASSFLSRTYEQYF. The J gene is TRBJ2-7, the V gene TRBV7-9; D unresolved. Trimming left V 3 bases short and J 2 bases short, with 11 bases between. CDR1 and CDR2 (germline): SEHNR, FQNEAQ (reference sequence). The CDR3 runs to 14 residues.

The genes are TRBV27 and TRBJ1-5; 7 bases match TRBD1. The germline gives CDR1 MNHEY, CDR2 SMNVEV (reference sequence). J gave up 0 bases and V 7 bases, and 9 bases lay outside the gene matches. This CDR3 comprises 16 residues. The CDR3 region is CASTPSGDSSNQPQHF. The CDR3 DNA sequence: TGTGCCAGCACCCCCTCTGGGGACAGTAGCAATCAGCCCCAGCATTTT.

The chain carries TRBV27 and TRBJ2-1; D unclear. V shed 4 bases and J shed 6 bases, with 4 bases lying between them. The germline V gene has CDR1 MNHEY and CDR2 SMNVEV (reference sequence). The CDR3 loop spans 11 amino acids. CDR3 residues: CASSSPNEQFF. The CDR3 region has the DNA TGTGCCAGCAGTTCCCCCAATGAGCAGTTCTTC.

The rearrangement joins TRBV6-6 to TRBJ2-1, with 10 bases matching TRBD1. This CDR3 has 15 amino acids. V shed 6 bases and J 8 bases; nucleotides not matched to a gene: 10. Germline assignment: CDR1 MNHNY and CDR2 SVGAGI (reference sequence). The CDR3 DNA sequence: TGTGCCAGCAGAGCGGACAGGGGGGAGGTCCATGAGCAGTTCTTC. This encodes CASRADRGEVHEQFF.

The chain carries TRBV11-2 and TRBJ2-3; no firm D call. CDR3 length: 12 amino acids. Germline lookup yields CDR1 SGHAT and CDR2 FQNNGV. The germline V and J ends were trimmed by 5 bases and 4 bases, with 7 bases remaining between them. The CDR3 nucleotides read TGTGCCAGCAGCCCCTTGGCAGATACGCAGTATTTT. As protein: CASSPLADTQYF.

The chain links TRBV24-1 to TRBJ1-2, with D possibly matching TRBD1 (6 bases). Per germline, CDR1 KGHDR and CDR2 SFDVKD. The CDR3 has 16 residues. Trimming cost V 4 bases and J 6 bases, with 20 bases left between them. The CDR3 spells CATSETTGRGLDGYTF. As DNA, the CDR3 is TGTGCCACCAGTGAGACAACTGGCAGGGGCCTAGATGGCTACACCTTC.

The V gene is TRBV7-2, the J gene TRBJ1-1; D call uncertain. The CDR3 loop spans 14 amino acids. The germline CDR1 and CDR2 sequences are SGHTA and FQGNSA. The V gene lost 1 base and the J gene lost 4 bases, with 10 bases spanning the gap. The CDR3 loop reads CASSLGYLGTEAFF. The CDR3 DNA follows: TGTGCCAGCAGCTTAGGGTATTTGGGCACTGAAGCTTTCTTT.

The chain has TRBV15 and TRBJ2-3; 7 nucleotides agree with TRBD1. With 4 bases clipped from V and 3 bases from J, the junction kept 4 bases outside the gene matches. In germline, CDR1 is LNHNV, CDR2 YYDKDF (reference sequence). CDR3 length: 14 amino acids. CDR3 amino acids: CATSTGQATDTQYF. CDR3 in DNA: TGTGCCACCAGCACCGGACAGGCGACAGATACGCAGTATTTT.

The CDR3 loop reads CASSQPGQPGEKLFF. The CDR3 nucleotides are TGTGCCAGTAGCCAACCGGGCCAGCCAGGTGAAAAACTGTTTTTT. The chain uses TRBV19 and TRBJ1-4; D remains unclear. CDR3 size: 15 residues. Germline CDR1 LNHDA, CDR2 SQIVND (reference sequence). V lost 6 bases, J lost 7 bases, and 18 bases lay in between.